One T cell receptor (beta chain) is described in this entry. The antigen is not known. These data come from a study of T cells in localized non-small cell lung cancer. V lost 3 bases and J lost 9, with 13 bases in between. This CDR3 has 13 residues. Germline V gene lookup returns CDR1 SGDLS and CDR2 YYNGEE. Findings of the study overall: Adjacent uninvolved lung had the highest clonality, suggesting focused antigen responses. Researchers found a median around 50 of the top 100 tumor clones in adjacent lung.

This table comes from immunoSEQ multiplex PCR, and its TCRdb copy is limited to in-frame clones, with some not included. The repertoire includes fewer than 35,000 clones, approximately 87% of them detected once, and around 4.5% sits in the top ten. The clonotype originates from a man aged 40-75 years with stage I lung adenocarcinoma. Source: peripheral blood, taken before any cancer treatment. The J gene is TRBJ1-5, the V gene TRBV9; tentative D call: TRBD1 (6 bases). This CDR3 is CASSAQGVGPQHF. Written as DNA, the CDR3 is TGTGCCAGCAGCGCACAGGGCGTAGGGCCCCAGCATTTT.